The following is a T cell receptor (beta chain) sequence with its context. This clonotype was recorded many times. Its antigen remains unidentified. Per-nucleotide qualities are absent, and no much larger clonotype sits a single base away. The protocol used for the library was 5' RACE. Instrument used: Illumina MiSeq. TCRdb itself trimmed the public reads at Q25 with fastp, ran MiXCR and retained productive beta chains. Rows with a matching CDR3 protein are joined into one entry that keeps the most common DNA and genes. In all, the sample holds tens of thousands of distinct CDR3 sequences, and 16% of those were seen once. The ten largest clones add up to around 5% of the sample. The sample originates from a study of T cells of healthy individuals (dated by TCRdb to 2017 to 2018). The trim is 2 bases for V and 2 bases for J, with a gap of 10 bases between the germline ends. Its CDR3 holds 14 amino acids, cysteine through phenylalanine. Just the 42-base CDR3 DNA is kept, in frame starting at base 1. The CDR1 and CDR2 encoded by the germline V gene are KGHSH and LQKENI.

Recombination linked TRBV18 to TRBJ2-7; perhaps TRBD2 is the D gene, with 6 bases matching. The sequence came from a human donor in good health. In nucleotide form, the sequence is TGTGCCAGCTCACCAAAGGGACTGACCTACGAGCAGTACTTC. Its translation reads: CASSPKGLTYEQYF.